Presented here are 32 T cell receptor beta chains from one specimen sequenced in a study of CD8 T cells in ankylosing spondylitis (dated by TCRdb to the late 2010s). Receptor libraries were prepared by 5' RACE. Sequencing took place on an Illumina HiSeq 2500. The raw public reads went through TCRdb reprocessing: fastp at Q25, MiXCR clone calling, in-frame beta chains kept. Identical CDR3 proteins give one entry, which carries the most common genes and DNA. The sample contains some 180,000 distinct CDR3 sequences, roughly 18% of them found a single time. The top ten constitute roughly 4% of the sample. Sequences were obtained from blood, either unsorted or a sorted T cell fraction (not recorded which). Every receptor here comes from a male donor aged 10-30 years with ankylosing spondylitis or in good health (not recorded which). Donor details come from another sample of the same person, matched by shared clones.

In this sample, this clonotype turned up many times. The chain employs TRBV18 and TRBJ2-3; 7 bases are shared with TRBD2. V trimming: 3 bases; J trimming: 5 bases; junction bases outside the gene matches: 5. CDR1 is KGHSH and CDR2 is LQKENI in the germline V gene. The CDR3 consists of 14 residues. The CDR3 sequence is CASSPAGAIDTQYF. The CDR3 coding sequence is TGTGCCAGCTCACCTGCGGGAGCGATAGATACGCAGTATTTT. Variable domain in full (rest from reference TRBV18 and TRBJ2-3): NAGVMQNPRHLVRRRGQEARLRCSPMKGHSHVYWYRQLPEEGLKFMVYLQKENIIDESGMPKERFSAEFPKEGPSILRIQQVVRGDSAAYFCASSPAGAIDTQYFGPGTRLTVL.

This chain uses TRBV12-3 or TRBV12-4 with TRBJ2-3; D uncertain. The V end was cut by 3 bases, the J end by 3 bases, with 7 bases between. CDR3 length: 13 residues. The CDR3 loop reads CASSLLWTDTQYF. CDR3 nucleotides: TGTGCCAGCAGTTTGTTGTGGACAGATACGCAGTATTTT.

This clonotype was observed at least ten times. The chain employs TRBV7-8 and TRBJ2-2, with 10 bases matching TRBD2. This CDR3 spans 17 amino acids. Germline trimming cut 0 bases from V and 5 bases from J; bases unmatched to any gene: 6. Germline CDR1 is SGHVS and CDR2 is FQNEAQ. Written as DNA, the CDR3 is TGTGCCAGCAGCTTAGCCCCTAGCGGGAGAGGTACCGGGGAGCTGTTTTTT. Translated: CASSLAPSGRGTGELFF.

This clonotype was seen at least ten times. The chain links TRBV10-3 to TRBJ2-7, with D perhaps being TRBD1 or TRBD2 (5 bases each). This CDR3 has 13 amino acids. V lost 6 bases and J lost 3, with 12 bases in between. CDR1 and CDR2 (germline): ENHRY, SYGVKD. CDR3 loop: CAISGDGYYEQYV. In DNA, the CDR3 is TGTGCCATCAGCGGGGACGGATACTACGAGCAGTACGTC.

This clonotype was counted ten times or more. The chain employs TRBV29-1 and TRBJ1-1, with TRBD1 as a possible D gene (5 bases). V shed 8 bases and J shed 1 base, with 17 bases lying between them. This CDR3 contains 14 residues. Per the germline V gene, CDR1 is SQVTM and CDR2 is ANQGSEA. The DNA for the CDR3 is TGCAGCTCTCAACCCGGGACGCAGAACACTGAAGCTTTCTTT. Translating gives CSSQPGTQNTEAFF.

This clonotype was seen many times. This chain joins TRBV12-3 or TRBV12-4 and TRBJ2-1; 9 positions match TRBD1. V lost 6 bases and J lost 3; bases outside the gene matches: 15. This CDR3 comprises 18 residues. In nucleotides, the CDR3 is TGTGCCAGCAGCCCGACAGGGGGGTCTCCATTTAACTACAATGAGCAGTTCTTC. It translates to CASSPTGGSPFNYNEQFF.

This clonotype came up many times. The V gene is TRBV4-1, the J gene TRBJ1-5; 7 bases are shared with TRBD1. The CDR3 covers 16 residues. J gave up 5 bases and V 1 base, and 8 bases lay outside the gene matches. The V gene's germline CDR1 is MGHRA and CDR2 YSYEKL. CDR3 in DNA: TGCGCCAGCAGCCAAGGGGTGGGCAGGGGGTATCAGCCCCAGCATTTT. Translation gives CASSQGVGRGYQPQHF.

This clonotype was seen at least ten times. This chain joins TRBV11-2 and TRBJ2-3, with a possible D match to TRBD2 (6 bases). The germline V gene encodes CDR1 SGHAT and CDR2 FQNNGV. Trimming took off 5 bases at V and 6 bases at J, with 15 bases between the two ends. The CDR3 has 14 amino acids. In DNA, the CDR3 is TGTGCCAGCAGCGTCGGGAGATGGTCGGATACGCAGTATTTT. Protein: CASSVGRWSDTQYF.

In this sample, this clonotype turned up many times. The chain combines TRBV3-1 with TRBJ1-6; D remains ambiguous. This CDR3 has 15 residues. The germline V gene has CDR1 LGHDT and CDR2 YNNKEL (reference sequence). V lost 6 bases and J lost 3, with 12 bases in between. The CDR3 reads CASSRDTNYNSPLHF. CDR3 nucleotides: TGTGCCAGCAGTCGAGACACCAACTATAATTCACCCCTCCACTTT.

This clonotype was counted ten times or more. This CDR3 reads CASSLSPSNLESQHF. The CDR3 DNA follows: TGTGCCAGCAGTTTATCCCCCTCCAATCTCGAGTCCCAGCATTTT. The rearrangement joins TRBV27 to TRBJ1-5; the D is unclear. The CDR3 runs to 15 residues. The germline gives CDR1 MNHEY, CDR2 SMNVEV (reference sequence). Trimming shortened V by 0 bases and J by 11 bases, and 17 bases separated the two germline ends.

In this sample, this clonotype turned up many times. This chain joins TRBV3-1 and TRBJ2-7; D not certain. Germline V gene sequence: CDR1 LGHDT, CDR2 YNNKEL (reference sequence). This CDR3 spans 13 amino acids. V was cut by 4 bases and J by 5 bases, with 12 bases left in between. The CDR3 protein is CASSRKGNHEQYF. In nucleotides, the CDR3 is TGTGCCAGCAGCCGTAAAGGGAACCACGAGCAGTACTTC.

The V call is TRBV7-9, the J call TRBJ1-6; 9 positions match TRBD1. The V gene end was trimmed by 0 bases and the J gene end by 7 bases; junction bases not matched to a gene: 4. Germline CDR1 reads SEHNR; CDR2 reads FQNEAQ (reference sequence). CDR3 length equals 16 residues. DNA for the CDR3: TGTGCCAGCAGCTTAGCAGTGGGACAGGGAAATTCACCCCTCCACTTT. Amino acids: CASSLAVGQGNSPLHF.

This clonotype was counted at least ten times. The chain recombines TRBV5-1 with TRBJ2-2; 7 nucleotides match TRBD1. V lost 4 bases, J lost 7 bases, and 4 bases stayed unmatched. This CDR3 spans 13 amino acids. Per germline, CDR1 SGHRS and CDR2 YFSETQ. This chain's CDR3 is CASSRQGVGELFF. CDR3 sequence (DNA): TGCGCCAGCAGCCGCCAGGGGGTCGGGGAGCTGTTTTTT.

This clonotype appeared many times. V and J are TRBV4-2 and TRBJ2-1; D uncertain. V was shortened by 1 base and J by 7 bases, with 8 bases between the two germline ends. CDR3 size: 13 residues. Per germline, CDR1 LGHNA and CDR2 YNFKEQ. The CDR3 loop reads CASSQGLWNEQFF. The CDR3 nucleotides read TGTGCCAGCAGCCAAGGCCTGTGGAATGAGCAGTTCTTC.

The CDR3 loop is CASSRRGEAFF. The CDR3 DNA follows: TGTGCCAGCAGCCGAAGAGGGGAAGCTTTCTTT. The V gene is TRBV12-3 or TRBV12-4, the J gene TRBJ1-1; D call uncertain. The CDR3 is 11 amino acids. The germline V and J ends were trimmed by 6 bases and 8 bases, with 10 bases remaining between them.

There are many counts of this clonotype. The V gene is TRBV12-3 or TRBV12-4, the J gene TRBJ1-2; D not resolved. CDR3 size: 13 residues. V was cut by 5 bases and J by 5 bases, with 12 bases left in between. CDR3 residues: CASSGTSKYGYTF. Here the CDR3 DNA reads TGTGCCAGCAGTGGTACAAGCAAATATGGCTACACCTTC.

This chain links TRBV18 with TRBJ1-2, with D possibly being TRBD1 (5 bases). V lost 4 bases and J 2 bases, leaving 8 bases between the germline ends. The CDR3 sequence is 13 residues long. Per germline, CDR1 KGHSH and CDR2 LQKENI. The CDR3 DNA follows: TGTGCCAGCTCACGCGACAGCAACTATGGCTACACCTTC. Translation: CASSRDSNYGYTF.

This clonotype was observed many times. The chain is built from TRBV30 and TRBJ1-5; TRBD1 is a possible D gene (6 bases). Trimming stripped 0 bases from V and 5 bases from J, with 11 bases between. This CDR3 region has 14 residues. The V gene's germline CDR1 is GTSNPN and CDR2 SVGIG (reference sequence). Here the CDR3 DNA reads TGTGCCTGGAGTGTGTCAGGGGCCCATCAGCCCCAGCATTTT. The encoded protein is CAWSVSGAHQPQHF.

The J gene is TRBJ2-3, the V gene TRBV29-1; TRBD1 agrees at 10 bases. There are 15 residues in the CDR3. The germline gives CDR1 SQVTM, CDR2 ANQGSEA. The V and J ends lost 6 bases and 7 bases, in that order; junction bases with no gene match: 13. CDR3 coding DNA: TGCAGCGTAGCCGGGACAGGGGAGAGGTTAAATACGCAGTATTTT. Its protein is CSVAGTGERLNTQYF.

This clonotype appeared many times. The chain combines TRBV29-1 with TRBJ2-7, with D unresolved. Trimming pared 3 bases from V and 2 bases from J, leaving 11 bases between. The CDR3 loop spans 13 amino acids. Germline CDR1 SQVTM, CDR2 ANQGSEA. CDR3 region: CSVEVTGTYEQYF. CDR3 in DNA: TGCAGCGTTGAGGTGACTGGGACCTACGAGCAGTACTTC.

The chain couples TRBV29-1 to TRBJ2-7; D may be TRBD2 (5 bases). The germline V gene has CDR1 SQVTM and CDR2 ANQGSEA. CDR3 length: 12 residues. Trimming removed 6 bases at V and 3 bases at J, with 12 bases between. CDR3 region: CSVDPGNYEQYF. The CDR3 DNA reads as TGCAGCGTCGATCCCGGGAACTACGAGCAGTACTTC.

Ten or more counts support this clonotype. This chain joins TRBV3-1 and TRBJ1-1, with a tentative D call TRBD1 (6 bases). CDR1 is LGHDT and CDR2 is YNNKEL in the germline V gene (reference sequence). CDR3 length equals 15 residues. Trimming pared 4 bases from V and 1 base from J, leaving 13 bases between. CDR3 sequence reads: CASSLHRGGNTEAFF. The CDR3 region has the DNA TGTGCCAGCAGCCTACACCGAGGGGGGAACACTGAAGCTTTCTTT.

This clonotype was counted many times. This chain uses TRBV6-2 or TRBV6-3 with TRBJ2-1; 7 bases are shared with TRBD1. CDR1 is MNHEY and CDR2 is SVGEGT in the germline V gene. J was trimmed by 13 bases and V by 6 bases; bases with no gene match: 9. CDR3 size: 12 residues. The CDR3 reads CASREGGGHQFF. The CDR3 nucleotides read TGTGCCAGCAGGGAAGGGGGCGGACACCAGTTCTTC.

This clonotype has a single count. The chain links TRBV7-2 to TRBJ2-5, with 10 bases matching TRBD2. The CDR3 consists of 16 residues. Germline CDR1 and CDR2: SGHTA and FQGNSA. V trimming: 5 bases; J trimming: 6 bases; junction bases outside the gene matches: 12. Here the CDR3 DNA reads TGTGCCAGCAGCACGGGACTAGCGATTCCAAATAAGACCCAGTACTTC. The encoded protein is CASSTGLAIPNKTQYF.

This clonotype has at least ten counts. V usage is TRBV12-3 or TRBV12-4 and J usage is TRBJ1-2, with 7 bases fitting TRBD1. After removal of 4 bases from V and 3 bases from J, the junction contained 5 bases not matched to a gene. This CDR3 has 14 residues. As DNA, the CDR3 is TGTGCCAGCAGTTCAGGGACAGCTTACTATGGCTACACCTTC. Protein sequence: CASSSGTAYYGYTF.

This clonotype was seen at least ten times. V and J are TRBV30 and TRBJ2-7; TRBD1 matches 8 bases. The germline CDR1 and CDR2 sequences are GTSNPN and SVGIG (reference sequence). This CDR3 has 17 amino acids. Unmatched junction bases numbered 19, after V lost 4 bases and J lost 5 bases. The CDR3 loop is CAWKSQDRDTGVHEQYV. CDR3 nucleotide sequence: TGTGCCTGGAAGTCTCAGGACAGGGATACGGGCGTCCACGAGCAGTACGTC.

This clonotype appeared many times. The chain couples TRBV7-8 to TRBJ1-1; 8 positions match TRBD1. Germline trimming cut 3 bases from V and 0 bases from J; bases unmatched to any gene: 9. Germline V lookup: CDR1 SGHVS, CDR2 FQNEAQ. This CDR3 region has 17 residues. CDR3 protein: CASSLSGGLVLNTEAFF. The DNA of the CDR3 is TGTGCCAGCAGCTTGTCAGGGGGCCTCGTCTTGAACACTGAAGCTTTCTTT.

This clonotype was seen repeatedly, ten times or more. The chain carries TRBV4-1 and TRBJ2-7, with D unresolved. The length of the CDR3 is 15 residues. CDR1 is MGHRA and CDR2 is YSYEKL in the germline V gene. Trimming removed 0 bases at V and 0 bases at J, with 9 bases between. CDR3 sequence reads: CASSQDAQSSYEQYV. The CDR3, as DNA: TGCGCCAGCAGCCAAGACGCCCAGAGCTCCTACGAGCAGTACGTC.

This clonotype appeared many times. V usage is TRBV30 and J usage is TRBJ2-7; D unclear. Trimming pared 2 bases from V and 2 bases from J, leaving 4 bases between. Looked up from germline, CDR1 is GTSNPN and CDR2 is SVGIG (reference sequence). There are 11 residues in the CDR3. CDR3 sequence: CAWSSPYEQYF. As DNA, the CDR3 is TGTGCCTGGAGTAGTCCCTACGAGCAGTACTTC.

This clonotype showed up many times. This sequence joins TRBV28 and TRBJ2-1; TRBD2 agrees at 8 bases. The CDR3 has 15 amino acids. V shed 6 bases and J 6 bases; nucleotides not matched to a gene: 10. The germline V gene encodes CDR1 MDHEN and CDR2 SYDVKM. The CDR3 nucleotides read TGTGCCAGCAGCTTTAGGATAGCGGGACGCAATGAGCAGTTCTTC. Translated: CASSFRIAGRNEQFF.

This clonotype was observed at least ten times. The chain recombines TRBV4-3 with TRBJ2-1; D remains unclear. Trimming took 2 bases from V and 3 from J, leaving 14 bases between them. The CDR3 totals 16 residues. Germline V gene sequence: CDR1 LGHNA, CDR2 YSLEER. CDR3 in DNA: TGCGCCAGCAGCCAATATAGGGCCCGTTTCTACAATGAGCAGTTCTTC. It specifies CASSQYRARFYNEQFF.

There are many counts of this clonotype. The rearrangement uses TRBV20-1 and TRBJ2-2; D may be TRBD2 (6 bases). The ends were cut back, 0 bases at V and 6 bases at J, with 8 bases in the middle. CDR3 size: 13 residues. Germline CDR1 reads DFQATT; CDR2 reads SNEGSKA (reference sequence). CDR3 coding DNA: TGCAGTGCTAGAGATGGGGGGTCCGGGGAGCTGTTTTTT. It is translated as CSARDGGSGELFF.